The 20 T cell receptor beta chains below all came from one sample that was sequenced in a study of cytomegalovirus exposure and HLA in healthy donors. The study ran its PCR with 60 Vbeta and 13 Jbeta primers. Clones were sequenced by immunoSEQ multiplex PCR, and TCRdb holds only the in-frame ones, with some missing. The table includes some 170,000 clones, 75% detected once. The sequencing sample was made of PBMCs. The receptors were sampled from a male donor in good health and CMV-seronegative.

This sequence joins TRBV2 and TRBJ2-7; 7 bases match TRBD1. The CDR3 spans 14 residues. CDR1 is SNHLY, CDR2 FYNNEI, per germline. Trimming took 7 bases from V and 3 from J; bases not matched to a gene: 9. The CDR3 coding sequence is TGTGCCAGCAACAAGGACAGGAGATTCTACGAGCAGTACTTC. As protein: CASNKDRRFYEQYF.

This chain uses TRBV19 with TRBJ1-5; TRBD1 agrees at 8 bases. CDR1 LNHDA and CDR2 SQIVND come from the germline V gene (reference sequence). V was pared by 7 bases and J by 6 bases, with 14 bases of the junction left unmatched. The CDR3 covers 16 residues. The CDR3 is CASKPEGIQGAQPQHF. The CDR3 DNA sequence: TGTGCCAGTAAGCCGGAGGGCATCCAGGGGGCTCAGCCCCAGCATTTT.

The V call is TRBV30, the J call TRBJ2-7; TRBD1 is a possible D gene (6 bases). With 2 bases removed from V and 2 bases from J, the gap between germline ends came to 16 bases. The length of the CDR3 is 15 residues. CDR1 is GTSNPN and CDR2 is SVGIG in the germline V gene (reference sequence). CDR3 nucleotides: TGTGCCTGGAGTTATACAGGGCAGGTCCCCTACGAGCAGTACTTC. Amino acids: CAWSYTGQVPYEQYF.

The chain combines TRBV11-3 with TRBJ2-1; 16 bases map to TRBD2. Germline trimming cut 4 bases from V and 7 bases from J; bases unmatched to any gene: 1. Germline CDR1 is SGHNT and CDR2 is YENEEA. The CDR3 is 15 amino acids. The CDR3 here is CASSSGLAGGNEQFF. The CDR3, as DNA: TGTGCCAGCAGCTCGGGACTAGCGGGAGGGAATGAGCAGTTCTTC. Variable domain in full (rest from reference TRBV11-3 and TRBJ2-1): EAGVVQSPRYKIIEKKQPVAFWCNPISGHNTLYWYLQNLGQGPELLIRYENEEAVDDSQLPKDRFSAERLKGVDSTLKIQPAELGDSAVYLCASSSGLAGGNEQFFGPGTRLTVL.

CDR3 in amino acids: CAAHGGGYEQYF. CDR3 nucleotide sequence: TGTGCCGCACACGGGGGGGGCTACGAGCAGTACTTC. V usage is TRBV10-3 and J usage is TRBJ2-5; TRBD2 matches at 8 bases. With the DNA end fitting TRBJ2-7 better, the J assignment may be wrong. The V gene's germline CDR1 is ENHRY and CDR2 SYGVKD. The length of the CDR3 is 12 residues.

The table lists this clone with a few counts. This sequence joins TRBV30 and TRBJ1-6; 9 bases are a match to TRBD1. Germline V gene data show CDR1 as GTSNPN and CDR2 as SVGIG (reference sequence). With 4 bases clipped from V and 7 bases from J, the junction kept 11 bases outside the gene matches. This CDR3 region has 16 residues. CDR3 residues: CAWTEKDRGRNSPLHF. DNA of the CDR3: TGTGCCTGGACGGAAAAAGACAGGGGGAGAAATTCACCCCTCCACTTT.

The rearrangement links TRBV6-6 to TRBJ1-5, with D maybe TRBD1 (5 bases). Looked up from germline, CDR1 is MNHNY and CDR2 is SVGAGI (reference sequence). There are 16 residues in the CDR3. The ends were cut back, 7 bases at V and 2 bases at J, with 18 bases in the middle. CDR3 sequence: CASTKGQKTRNQPQHF. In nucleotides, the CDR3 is TGTGCCAGCACCAAGGGGCAGAAAACTCGCAATCAGCCCCAGCATTTT.

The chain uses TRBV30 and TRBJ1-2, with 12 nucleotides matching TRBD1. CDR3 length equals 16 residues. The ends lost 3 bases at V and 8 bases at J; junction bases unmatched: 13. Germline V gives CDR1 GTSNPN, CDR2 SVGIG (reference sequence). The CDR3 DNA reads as TGTGCCTGGAGATGGATAAGGGACAGGGGGCCGTGGGGCTACACCTTC. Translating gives CAWRWIRDRGPWGYTF.

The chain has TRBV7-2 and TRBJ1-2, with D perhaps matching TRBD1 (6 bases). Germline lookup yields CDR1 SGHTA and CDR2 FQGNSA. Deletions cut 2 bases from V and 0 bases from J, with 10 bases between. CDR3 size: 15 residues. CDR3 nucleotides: TGTGCCAGCAGCTTACAGGGGACGACTAACTATGGCTACACCTTC. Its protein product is CASSLQGTTNYGYTF. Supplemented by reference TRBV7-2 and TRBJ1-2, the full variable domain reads GAGVSQSPSNKVTEKGKDVELRCDPISGHTALYWYRQSLGQGLEFLIYFQGNSAPDKSGLPSDRFSAERTGGSVSTLTIQRTQQEDSAVYLCASSLQGTTNYGYTFGSGTRLTVV.

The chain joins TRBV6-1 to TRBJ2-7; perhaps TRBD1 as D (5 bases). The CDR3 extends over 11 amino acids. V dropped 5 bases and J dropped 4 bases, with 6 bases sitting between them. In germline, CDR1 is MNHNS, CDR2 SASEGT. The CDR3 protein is CASSRQYEQYF. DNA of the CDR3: TGTGCCAGCAGTCGACAGTACGAGCAGTACTTC.

Written as DNA, the CDR3 is TGTGCCAGCAGTCGGGACAGGGGGTCTTATGGCTACACCTTC. Translation gives CASSRDRGSYGYTF. V gene TRBV7-9 combines with J gene TRBJ1-2, with 11 bases aligning to TRBD1. The CDR3 extends over 14 amino acids. In germline, CDR1 is SEHNR, CDR2 FQNEAQ (reference sequence). V dropped 6 bases and J dropped 5; count of bases not matched to a gene: 5.

Written as DNA, the CDR3 is TGTGCCAGCAGTTACGACGCCGGGAGCTCCTACGAGCAGTACTTC. Its translation: CASSYDAGSSYEQYF. V and J are TRBV6-6 and TRBJ2-7, with D possibly matching TRBD2 (6 bases). Trimming shortened V by 2 bases and J by 0 bases, and 11 bases separated the two germline ends. Germline V gene sequence: CDR1 MNHNY, CDR2 SVGAGI (reference sequence). This CDR3 spans 15 amino acids.

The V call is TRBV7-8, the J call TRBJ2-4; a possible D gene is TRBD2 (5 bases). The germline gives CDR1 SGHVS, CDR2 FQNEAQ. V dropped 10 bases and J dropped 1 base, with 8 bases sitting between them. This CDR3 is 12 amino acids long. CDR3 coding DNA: TGTGCCACCTCGGGGGCCAAAAACATTCAGTACTTC. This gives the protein CATSGAKNIQYF. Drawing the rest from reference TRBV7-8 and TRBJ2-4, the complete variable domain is GAGVSQSPRYKVAKRGQDVALRCDPISGHVSLFWYQQALGQGPEFLTYFQNEAQLDKSGLPSDRFFAERPEGSVSTLKIQRTQQEDSAVYLCATSGAKNIQYFGAGTRLSVL.

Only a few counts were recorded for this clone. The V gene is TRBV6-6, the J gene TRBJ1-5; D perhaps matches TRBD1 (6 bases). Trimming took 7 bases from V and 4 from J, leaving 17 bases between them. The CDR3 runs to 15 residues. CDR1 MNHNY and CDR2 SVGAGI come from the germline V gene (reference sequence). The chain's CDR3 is CASTGGLLFNQPQHF. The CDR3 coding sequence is TGTGCCAGCACCGGGGGGCTTCTTTTTAATCAGCCCCAGCATTTT.

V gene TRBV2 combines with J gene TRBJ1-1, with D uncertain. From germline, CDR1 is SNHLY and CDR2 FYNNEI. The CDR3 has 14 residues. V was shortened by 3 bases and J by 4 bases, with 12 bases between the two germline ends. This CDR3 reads CASSDLAVRTEAFF. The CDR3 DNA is TGTGCCAGCAGTGACCTGGCAGTCCGCACTGAAGCTTTCTTT. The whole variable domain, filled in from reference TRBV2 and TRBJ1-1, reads EPEVTQTPSHQVTQMGQEVILRCVPISNHLYFYWYRQILGQKVEFLVSFYNNEISEKSEIFDDQFSVERPDGSNFTLKIRSTKLEDSAMYFCASSDLAVRTEAFFGQGTRLTVV.

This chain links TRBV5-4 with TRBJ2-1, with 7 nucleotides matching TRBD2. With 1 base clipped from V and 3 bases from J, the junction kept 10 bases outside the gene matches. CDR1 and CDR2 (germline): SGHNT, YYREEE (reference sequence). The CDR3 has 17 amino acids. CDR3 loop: CASSLKGGSFNYNEQFF. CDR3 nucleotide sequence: TGTGCCAGCAGCTTGAAAGGCGGGAGTTTCAACTACAATGAGCAGTTCTTC.

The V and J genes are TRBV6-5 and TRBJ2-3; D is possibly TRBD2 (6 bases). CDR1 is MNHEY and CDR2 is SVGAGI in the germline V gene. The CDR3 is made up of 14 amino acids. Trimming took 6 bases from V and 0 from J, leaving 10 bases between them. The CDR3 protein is CASRLRGSTDTQYF. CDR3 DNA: TGTGCCAGCAGACTGCGGGGTAGCACAGATACGCAGTATTTT.

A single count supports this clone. Written as DNA, the CDR3 is TGTGCCATCACTTTAAGACAGGGTAGTACTGAAGCTTTCTTT. Encoded protein: CAITLRQGSTEAFF. The genes are TRBV6-1 and TRBJ1-1; 7 bases align to TRBD1. Germline V lookup: CDR1 MNHNS, CDR2 SASEGT. After removal of 10 bases from V and 5 bases from J, the junction contained 13 bases not matched to a gene. CDR3 length: 14 amino acids.

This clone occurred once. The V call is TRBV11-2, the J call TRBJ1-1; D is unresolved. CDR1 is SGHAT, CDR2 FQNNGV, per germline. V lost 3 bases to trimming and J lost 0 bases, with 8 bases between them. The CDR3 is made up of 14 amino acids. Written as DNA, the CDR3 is TGTGCCAGCAGCTTCGGGAAGGTGAACACTGAAGCTTTCTTT. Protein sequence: CASSFGKVNTEAFF.

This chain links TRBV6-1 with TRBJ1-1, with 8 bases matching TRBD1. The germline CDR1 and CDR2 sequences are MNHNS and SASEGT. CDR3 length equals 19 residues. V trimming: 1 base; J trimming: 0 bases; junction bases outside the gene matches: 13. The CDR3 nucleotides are TGTGCCAGCAGTGAAGTCCTCCAGGGGACAGGACTTATGAACACTGAAGCTTTCTTT. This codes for CASSEVLQGTGLMNTEAFF.